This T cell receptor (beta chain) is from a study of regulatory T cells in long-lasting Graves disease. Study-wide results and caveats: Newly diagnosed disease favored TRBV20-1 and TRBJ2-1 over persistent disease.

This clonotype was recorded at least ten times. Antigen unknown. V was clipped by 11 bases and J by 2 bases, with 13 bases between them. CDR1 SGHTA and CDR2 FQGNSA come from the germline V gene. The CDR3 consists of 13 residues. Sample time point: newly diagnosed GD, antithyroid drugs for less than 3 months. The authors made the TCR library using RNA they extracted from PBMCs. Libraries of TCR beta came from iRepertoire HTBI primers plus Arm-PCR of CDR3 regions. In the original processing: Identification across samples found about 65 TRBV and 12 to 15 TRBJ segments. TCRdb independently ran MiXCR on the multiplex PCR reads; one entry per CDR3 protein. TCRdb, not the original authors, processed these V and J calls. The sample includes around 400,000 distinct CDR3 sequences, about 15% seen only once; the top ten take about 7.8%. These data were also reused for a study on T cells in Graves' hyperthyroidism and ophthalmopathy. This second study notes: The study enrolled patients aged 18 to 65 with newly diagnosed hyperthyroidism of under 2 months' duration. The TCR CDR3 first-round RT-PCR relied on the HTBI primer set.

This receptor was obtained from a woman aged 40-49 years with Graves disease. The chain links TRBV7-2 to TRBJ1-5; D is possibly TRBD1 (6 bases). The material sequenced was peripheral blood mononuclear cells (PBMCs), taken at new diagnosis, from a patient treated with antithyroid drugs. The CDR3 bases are TGTGCCTCCGCAGGGGCGGGCAATCAGCCCCAGCATTTT. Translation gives CASAGAGNQPQHF.